The 10 T cell receptor beta chains in this list originate from one sample, sequenced in a study of CD8 T cells in ankylosing spondylitis. Using its own MiXCR run on the 5' RACE reads, TCRdb lists one record per CDR3 protein. The sample lists a few hundred thousand distinct CDR3 sequences; less than 25% were seen once. Material: blood, either unsorted or a sorted T cell fraction (not recorded which). The receptors derive from a female donor with ankylosing spondylitis or in good health (not recorded which).

This clonotype was seen more than once but under ten times. This CDR3 is CASSPVSTQQFF. The CDR3 DNA reads as TGTGCCAGCAGCCCTGTCTCGACCCAGCAGTTCTTC. J is TRBJ2-1 and V is TRBV2; D ambiguous. V lost 6 bases and J 11 bases, leaving 14 bases between the germline ends. CDR3 length: 12 amino acids. CDR1 is SNHLY, CDR2 FYNNEI, per germline.

On this clonotype itself: Given a much more abundant clone one base away, this may be a read error. The chain uses TRBV7-2 and TRBJ2-3; no firm D call. Germline CDR1 SGHTA, CDR2 FQGNSA. The CDR3 has 14 amino acids. The CDR3 DNA reads TGTGGCAGCAGCTTGGGCCTACACACAGATACGCAGTATTTT. It translates to CGSSLGLHTDTQYF.

This clonotype was recorded a few times. This sequence joins TRBV6-6 and TRBJ1-4; no reliable D call. Looked up from germline, CDR1 is MNHNY and CDR2 is SVGAGI (reference sequence). The CDR3 has 11 amino acids. V lost 2 bases and J 8 bases, leaving 3 bases between the germline ends. The CDR3 is CASSYMEKLFF. In nucleotides, the CDR3 is TGTGCCAGCAGTTACATGGAAAAACTGTTTTTT.

The V gene is TRBV29-1, the J gene TRBJ2-7, with TRBD2 matching 7 bases. There are 16 residues in the CDR3. Germline CDR1 SQVTM, CDR2 ANQGSEA. V gave up 0 bases and J gave up 1 base; unmatched junction bases: 9. In DNA form, the CDR3 reads TGCAGCGTTGAAGATGGTGGGGGGGTTGGGTCCTACGAGCAGTACTTC. Residues: CSVEDGGGVGSYEQYF.

The rearrangement links TRBV20-1 to TRBJ1-2; a possible D gene is TRBD1 (6 bases). Trimming took 4 bases from V and 3 from J, leaving 9 bases between them. The CDR3 has 12 residues. In germline, CDR1 is DFQATT, CDR2 SNEGSKA (reference sequence). Written as DNA, the CDR3 is TGCAGTGCTACAGGGGTTTACTATGGCTACACCTTC. As protein: CSATGVYYGYTF.

This clonotype has only a few counts. The gene calls are TRBV7-2 and TRBJ1-2; D might be TRBD1 (5 bases). The length of the CDR3 is 13 residues. The V and J ends lost 3 bases and 5 bases respectively, with 10 bases between them. Germline CDR1 is SGHTA and CDR2 is FQGNSA. CDR3 nucleotides: TGTGCCAGCAGCTTCCCCCAGGGTTATGGCTACACCTTC. It yields the protein CASSFPQGYGYTF.

This rearrangement joins TRBV4-2 to TRBJ2-3; 7 bases are a match to TRBD1. V shed 4 bases, J shed 5 bases, and the junction held 6 bases outside the gene matches. The germline V gene encodes CDR1 LGHNA and CDR2 YNFKEQ. The CDR3 totals 14 residues. The CDR3 is CASSLRGQGDTQYF. The DNA for the CDR3 is TGTGCCAGCAGCCTGAGGGGGCAGGGAGATACGCAGTATTTT.

This clonotype was counted a few times. This sequence joins TRBV7-2 and TRBJ1-4; no definite D call. Trimming removed 5 bases at V and 0 bases at J, with 7 bases between. CDR1 is SGHTA, CDR2 FQGNSA, per germline. This CDR3 has 14 residues. CDR3: CASSLITTNEKLFF. The DNA of the CDR3 is TGTGCCAGCAGCCTCATTACAACTAATGAAAAACTGTTTTTT.

The chain combines TRBV28 with TRBJ2-7, with 10 bases lining up with TRBD2. Germline CDR1 MDHEN, CDR2 SYDVKM. V dropped 6 bases and J dropped 3; count of bases not matched to a gene: 2. The CDR3 has 13 amino acids. The CDR3 loop is CASRLAGGYEQYF. CDR3 DNA sequence: TGTGCCAGCAGGTTAGCGGGGGGCTACGAGCAGTACTTC.

The sample holds many counts of this clonotype. CDR3 in amino acids: CASGQGWEKLFF. DNA of the CDR3: TGTGCCAGCGGACAGGGATGGGAAAAACTGTTTTTT. This chain connects TRBV28 to TRBJ1-4; 8 bases line up with TRBD1. J was trimmed by 8 bases and V by 8 bases; bases with no gene match: 4. Germline V lookup: CDR1 MDHEN, CDR2 SYDVKM. The CDR3 length is 12 residues.